This T cell receptor beta chain was captured by sequencing in a study of blood T cells in healthy people across ages (dated by TCRdb to about 2015). Regarding the study in general: In model experiments, roughly one uniquely barcoded TCR beta cDNA molecule per two T cells was captured by template switching. Using deep sequencing normalized with unique cDNA molecular identifiers, the study measured how TCR beta repertoire diversity changes with age. The study analyzed two additional independent replicas of 1 million unique cDNA reads from the same blood draw for two donors, one aged 18 to 30 and one aged 80 or older. To avoid experimental bias, donors of different ages were spread randomly across the sequencing lanes. Four age groups were formed from the donors: young (average approximately 15 years), middle-aged (more than 35), aged (roughly 58) and long-lived (about 80).

The donors were 40 or so Caucasian individuals from Russia, aged roughly 6 to 90 years, who were systemically healthy. Approximately 9.3 milliliters of peripheral blood were collected from each donor into EDTA-treated Vacutainer tubes. Ficoll-Paque density-gradient centrifugation was used to isolate PBMCs, with at least 7 million per sample. Trizol reagent was used to extract total RNA from the PBMCs, yielding at least 5 micrograms per sample. The percentages of naive CD45RAhigh/CD27high T cells were determined by flow cytometry on a PBMC aliquot from every donor. This clonotype was recorded a few times. It lacks a known antigen. Within one base of it there is no much larger clone, and no base qualities were kept. Libraries were made using 5' RACE. The listed sequencing device is Illumina HiSeq 2500. A second PCR of roughly 6 to 12 cycles was run with a J-beta primer mix and a sample-barcoded 5' primer. A unique molecular identifier was introduced onto each TCR beta cDNA molecule by a template-switch 5' adaptor carrying 12 random nucleotides. Each sample yielded at least 2.5 million CDR3-containing paired-end reads. All of the RNA was converted into first-strand cDNA using the Mint cDNA synthesis kit, with a TRBC-specific oligonucleotide serving as the primer. Following uracil-DNA glycosylase treatment, all cDNA underwent a first 18-cycle PCR with the universal primers M1SS and BC2_uni_R. The published analysis was carried out like this. For normalization, 1 million high-quality reads were randomly selected from each sample, with every read carrying a distinct molecular identifier. Reads sharing molecular identifiers were discarded rather than binned into consensus sequences. MiTCR, run with a Q25 quality threshold and the strictest error-elimination algorithm, handled CDR3 identification, clonotype clustering and error correction. Lower-bound total TCR beta diversity was estimated with a nonparametric unseen species model using Euler transformation. The public reads were reprocessed in TCRdb via fastp at Q25 and MiXCR, keeping in-frame beta chains. Rows matching on CDR3 protein sequence are summarized as one entry with the most common DNA and genes. The authors' filters were not applied to this entry. The sample yields 1.5 million to 2 million distinct CDR3 sequences; around 36% were counted once. The ten largest account for approximately 10% of the sample.

General findings and caveats noted by the study authors: Estimates of total diversity from one million sequenced T cells were regarded as lower bounds and underestimates. Conclusive comparison of naive and antigen-experienced compartments was prevented by the profiling of bulk unsorted PBMCs. Because the CMV infection status of the donors was unknown, age-related changes in expanded clonotypes may potentially have been confounded. As age increased, observed TCR beta diversity per million T cells dropped in a roughly linear way, and a significant reduction was already evident by age about 36. Observed TCR beta diversity correlated strongly with the percentage of naive T cells measured by flow cytometry. Compared with the aged group, more naive CD4+ T cells, fewer expanded clones and increased TCR diversity were shown by the long-lived group, suggesting age selection.

For this chain, trimming is 5 bases at the V end and 5 bases at the J end, and the number of junction bases without a gene match is 6. The CDR3 covers 14 residues, taking in both the cysteine and the phenylalanine. The read is trimmed to its CDR3 DNA, 42 bases read in frame from base 1. The sequence derives from a woman younger than 45 in good health. Sequencing input: blood. The sequence links TRBV12-3 or TRBV12-4 to TRBJ1-2, with 9 junctional bases fitting TRBD1. The DNA sequence is as follows: TGTGCCAGCAGTACCAGGACAGGGGTATATGGCTACACCTTC. The encoded protein is CASSTRTGVYGYTF.